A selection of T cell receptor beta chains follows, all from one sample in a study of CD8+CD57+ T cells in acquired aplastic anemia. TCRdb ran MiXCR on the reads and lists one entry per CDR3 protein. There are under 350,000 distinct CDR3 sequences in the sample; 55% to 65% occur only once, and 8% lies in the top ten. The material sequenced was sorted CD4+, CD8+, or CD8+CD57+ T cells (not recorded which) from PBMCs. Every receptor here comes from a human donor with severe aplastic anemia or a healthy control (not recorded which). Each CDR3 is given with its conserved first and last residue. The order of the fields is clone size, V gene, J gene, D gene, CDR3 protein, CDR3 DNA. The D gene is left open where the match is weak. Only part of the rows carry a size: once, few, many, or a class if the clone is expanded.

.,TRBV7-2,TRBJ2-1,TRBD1,CASSPGQGGKQFF,TGTGCCAGCAGCCCCGGACAGGGGGGCAAGCAGTTCTTC
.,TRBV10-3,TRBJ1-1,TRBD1,CAIRKGAGEGNTEAFF,TGTGCCATCAGAAAGGGGGCTGGGGAGGGGAACACTGAAGCTTTCTTT
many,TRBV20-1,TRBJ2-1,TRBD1,CSARDARGPNEQFF,TGCAGTGCTAGAGATGCCAGGGGGCCCAATGAGCAGTTCTTC
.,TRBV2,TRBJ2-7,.,CASSEGGQYF,TGTGCCAGCAGTGAGGGAGGGCAGTACTTC
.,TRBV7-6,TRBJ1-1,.,CASSWGASTEAFF,TGTGCCAGCAGTTGGGGCGCGTCCACTGAAGCTTTCTTT
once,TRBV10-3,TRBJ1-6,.,CAISFSGGAANSPLHF,TGTGCCATCAGTTTTAGCGGGGGGGCAGCTAATTCACCCCTCCACTTT
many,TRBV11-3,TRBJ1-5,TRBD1,CASSLDWSLVGTAANSNQPQHF,TGTGCCAGCAGCTTAGATTGGTCCCTAGTTGGGACAGCAGCTAATAGCAATCAGCCCCAGCATTTT
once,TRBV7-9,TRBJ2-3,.,CASSLTGFTDTQYF,TGTGCCAGCAGCTTGACGGGGTTCACAGATACGCAGTATTTT
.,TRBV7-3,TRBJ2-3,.,CASSLNLGTQYF,TGTGCCAGCAGCTTAAATTTAGGTACGCAGTATTTT
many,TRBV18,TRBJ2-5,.,CASSPALLETQYF,TGTGCCAGCTCACCGGCACTACTAGAGACCCAGTACTTC
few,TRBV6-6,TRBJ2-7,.,CASSLGRGVGEYEQYF,TGTGCCAGCAGCTTGGGTCGGGGTGTTGGCGAATACGAGCAGTACTTC
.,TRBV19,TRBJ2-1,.,CASSIEGTDYNEQFF,TGTGCCAGTAGTATAGAAGGGACGGACTACAATGAGCAGTTCTTC
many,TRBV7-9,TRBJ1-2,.,CASSTTGKIGYTF,TGTGCCAGCAGCACTACAGGGAAAATTGGCTACACCTTC
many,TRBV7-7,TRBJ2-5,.,CASSFWGRRGTQYF,TGTGCTAGCAGCTTTTGGGGGAGAAGGGGGACCCAGTACTTC
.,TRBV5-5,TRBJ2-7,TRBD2,CASSTLSSGSGEQYF,TGCGCCAGCAGCACCCTGTCTAGCGGGAGTGGCGAGCAGTACTTC
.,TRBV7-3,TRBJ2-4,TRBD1,CASTKTGVDIQYF,TGTGCCAGCACCAAGACAGGGGTGGACATTCAGTACTTC
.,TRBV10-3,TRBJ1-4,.,CASSETSGEKLFF,TGTGCCAGCAGTGAGACTAGCGGGGAAAAACTGTTTTTT
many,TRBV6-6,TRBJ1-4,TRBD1,CASSRLETGGAEKLFF,TGTGCCAGCAGTAGACTCGAAACAGGGGGAGCTGAAAAACTGTTTTTT
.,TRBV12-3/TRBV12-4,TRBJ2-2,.,CASGLTSGELFF,TGTGCTAGTGGTTTGACTAGCGGGGAGCTGTTTTTT
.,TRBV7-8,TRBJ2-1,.,CASNPEGHRNEQFF,TGTGCCAGCAACCCGGAGGGCCACCGAAATGAGCAGTTCTTC
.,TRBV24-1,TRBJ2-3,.,CATSFPSFTDTQYF,TGTGCCACCAGTTTTCCTAGCTTCACAGATACGCAGTATTTT
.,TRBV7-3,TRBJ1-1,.,CASSLNGGDTEAFF,TGTGCCAGCAGCTTAAACGGCGGCGACACTGAAGCTTTCTTT
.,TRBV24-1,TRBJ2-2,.,CATSDPGGANTGELFF,TGTGCCACCAGTGACCCCGGCGGGGCAAACACCGGGGAGCTGTTTTTT
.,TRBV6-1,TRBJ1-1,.,CASSYRAGTEAFF,TGTGCCAGCAGTTACAGGGCGGGCACTGAAGCTTTCTTT
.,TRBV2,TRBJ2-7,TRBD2,CATSGRVPNEQYF,TGTGCCACCTCGGGGAGGGTTCCCAACGAGCAGTACTTC
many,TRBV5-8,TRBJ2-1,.,CASSLGEGGPLDEQFF,TGTGCCAGCAGCTTGGGCGAGGGGGGGCCCCTGGATGAGCAGTTCTTC
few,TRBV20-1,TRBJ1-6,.,CSASRQAGDSPLHF,TGCAGTGCTAGCCGACAGGCTGGGGATTCACCCCTCCACTTT
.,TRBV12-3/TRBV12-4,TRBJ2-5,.,CASSWVGETQYF,TGTGCCAGCAGTTGGGTGGGAGAGACCCAGTACTTC
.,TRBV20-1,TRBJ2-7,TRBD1,CSARLDRSYSYEQYF,TGCAGTGCTAGGCTGGACAGGAGCTACTCCTACGAGCAGTACTTC
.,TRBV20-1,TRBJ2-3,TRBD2,CSAQNSGRGTDTQYF,TGCAGTGCTCAAAATAGCGGGAGAGGAACAGATACGCAGTATTTT
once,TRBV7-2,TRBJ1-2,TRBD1,CASHRGSGYGYTF,TGTGCCAGCCACAGGGGCTCCGGCTATGGCTACACCTTC
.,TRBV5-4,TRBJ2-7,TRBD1,CASSLSGTGKTAYEQYF,TGTGCCAGCAGCCTGTCCGGGACAGGAAAAACAGCCTACGAGCAGTACTTC